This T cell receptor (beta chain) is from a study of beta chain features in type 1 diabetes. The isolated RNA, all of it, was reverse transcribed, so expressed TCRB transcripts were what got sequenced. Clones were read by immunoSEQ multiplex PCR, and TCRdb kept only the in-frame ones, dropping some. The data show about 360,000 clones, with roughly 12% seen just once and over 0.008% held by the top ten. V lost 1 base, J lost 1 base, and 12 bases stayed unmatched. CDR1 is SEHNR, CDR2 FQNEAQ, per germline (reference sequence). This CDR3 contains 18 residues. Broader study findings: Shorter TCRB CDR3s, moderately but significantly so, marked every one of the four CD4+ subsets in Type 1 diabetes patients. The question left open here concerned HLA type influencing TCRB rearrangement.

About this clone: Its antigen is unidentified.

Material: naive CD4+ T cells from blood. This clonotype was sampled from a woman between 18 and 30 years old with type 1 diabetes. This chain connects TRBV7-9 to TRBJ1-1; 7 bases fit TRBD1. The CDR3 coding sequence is TGTGCCAGCAGCTTAGACACCGGGACAGCAGGTGAGAACACTGAAGCTTTCTTT. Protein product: CASSLDTGTAGENTEAFF.